This T cell receptor beta chain was recovered during a study of blood T cell repertoires in COVID-19. Germline V gene data show CDR1 as SSHAT and CDR2 as FNYEAQ (reference sequence). The CDR3 consists of 15 residues. V lost 5 bases and J 1 base, leaving 13 bases between the germline ends. The repertoire was sequenced with immunoSEQ multiplex PCR; TCRdb's copy has only in-frame clones and lacks some. The top ten clones hold more than 8.5% of a sample with about 140,000 clones, roughly 81% of them seen once. The material sequenced was peripheral blood. This TCR was sampled from a woman aged 45 to 65 with active or convalescent COVID-19. The V gene is TRBV7-7, the J gene TRBJ2-3; a possible D gene is TRBD2 (6 bases). The CDR3 region is CASSAGVAGTDTQYF. CDR3 nucleotide sequence: TGTGCCAGCAGCGCCGGGGTAGCGGGCACAGATACGCAGTATTTT.